The 26 T cell receptor beta chains given below trace back to one sample, sequenced in a study of T cell clones after liver transplantation. Assay used: immunoSEQ multiplex PCR; TCRdb lists only in-frame clones, some missing. This sample yields nearly 55,000 clones, of which 84% are seen a single time; around 7.8% belongs to the top ten. The source was CD4+ T cells from blood, collected before liver transplant. These receptors were taken from a human donor who received a liver transplant.

The CDR3 here is CASSYRDRVYEQYF. The CDR3 bases are TGTGCCAGCAGTTACAGGGACAGAGTCTACGAGCAGTACTTC. This chain links TRBV6-5 with TRBJ2-7; 7 bases map to TRBD1. V gave up 2 bases and J gave up 3 bases; unmatched junction bases: 4. The V gene's germline CDR1 is MNHEY and CDR2 SVGAGI. CDR3 length: 14 residues.

The chain is built from TRBV28 and TRBJ2-2; 10 bases align to TRBD1. Per germline, CDR1 MDHEN and CDR2 SYDVKM. Trimming removed 9 bases from V and 7 bases from J; junction bases left unmatched: 17. CDR3 length equals 17 residues. In DNA form, the CDR3 reads TGTGCCAGTACCTCTCGACCCGGGACAGGGGTGGGCGGGGAGCTGTTTTTT. It is translated as CASTSRPGTGVGGELFF.

The count of this clone is one. The chain combines TRBV11-1 with TRBJ2-5; possibly TRBD1 for D (6 bases). Germline CDR1 and CDR2: SGHAT and FQDESV (reference sequence). The CDR3 is made up of 15 amino acids. Trimming removed 1 base at V and 3 bases at J, with 12 bases between. The CDR3 region has the DNA TGTGCCAGCAGCTTAGGCGGCTACAGGGAAGAGACCCAGTACTTC. It translates to CASSLGGYREETQYF.

The J gene is TRBJ1-3, the V gene TRBV5-6; unclear D gene. This CDR3 contains 17 residues. Per germline, CDR1 SGHDT and CDR2 YYEEEE. The V end lost 0 bases, the J end lost 2 bases, and 15 bases lay between the germline ends. The CDR3 reads CASSLGVRQTTGNTIYF. The DNA of the CDR3 is TGTGCCAGCAGCTTGGGTGTTCGGCAGACGACTGGAAACACCATATATTTT.

The chain uses TRBV5-6 and TRBJ2-7, with 7 bases lining up with TRBD1. The CDR3 length is 14 residues. The ends lost 4 bases at V and 7 bases at J; junction bases unmatched: 11. Germline lookup yields CDR1 SGHDT and CDR2 YYEEEE. The CDR3 region is CASSRDRGGREQYF. As DNA, the CDR3 is TGTGCCAGCAGCCGGGACAGAGGCGGAAGGGAGCAGTACTTC. Together with reference TRBV5-6 and TRBJ2-7, the CDR3 gives the full variable domain: DAGVTQSPTHLIKTRGQQVTLRCSPKSGHDTVSWYQQALGQGPQFIFQYYEEEERQRGNFPDRFSGHQFPNYSSELNVNALLLGDSALYLCASSRDRGGREQYFGPGTRLTVT.

A single count supports this clone. The V gene is TRBV29-1, the J gene TRBJ2-5, with 8 positions matching TRBD2. This CDR3 has 18 amino acids. V trimming: 2 bases; J trimming: 4 bases; junction bases outside the gene matches: 18. Germline CDR1 is SQVTM and CDR2 is ANQGSEA. The CDR3 sequence: CSVEWKGISGVLGETQYF. CDR3 DNA sequence: TGCAGCGTTGAATGGAAGGGAATTAGCGGGGTTTTGGGAGAGACCCAGTACTTC. The whole variable domain, filled in from reference TRBV29-1 and TRBJ2-5, reads SAVISQKPSRDICQRGTSLTIQCQVDSQVTMMFWYRQQPGQSLTLIATANQGSEATYESGFVIDKFPISRPNLTFSTLTVSNMSPEDSSIYLCSVEWKGISGVLGETQYFGPGTRLLVL.

CDR3 loop: CASHSSGANVLTF. The DNA of the CDR3 is TGTGCCTCGCATTCATCTGGGGCCAACGTCCTGACTTTC. The chain is built from TRBV10-3 and TRBJ2-6; D unresolved. The ends were cut back, 11 bases at V and 1 base at J, with 9 bases in the middle. There are 13 residues in the CDR3. CDR1 is ENHRY and CDR2 is SYGVKD in the germline V gene.

This rearrangement joins TRBV13 to TRBJ2-6; D not resolved. This CDR3 has 18 amino acids. With 5 bases removed from V and 0 bases from J, the gap between germline ends came to 17 bases. From germline, CDR1 is PRHDT and CDR2 FYEKMQ (reference sequence). DNA of the CDR3: TGTGCCAGCAGCAAAGACGGTAGGTCTCCCTCTGGGGCCAACGTCCTGACTTTC. Translating it yields CASSKDGRSPSGANVLTF.

V and J are TRBV6-4 and TRBJ1-5; a possible D gene is TRBD1 (6 bases). The CDR3 has 13 amino acids. Germline values: CDR1 MRHNA, CDR2 SNTAGT. The V gene lost 5 bases and the J gene lost 6 bases, with 11 bases spanning the gap. The CDR3 DNA reads as TGTGCCAGCAGTCAAGAGGGGGGTCAGCCCCAGCATTTT. It yields the protein CASSQEGGQPQHF.

On this clone: Within the sample, other DNA sequences also encode this same CDR3. This sequence joins TRBV18 and TRBJ2-1; 10 bases line up with TRBD2. The ends lost 3 bases at V and 4 bases at J; junction bases unmatched: 3. This CDR3 contains 15 residues. Germline CDR1 is KGHSH and CDR2 is LQKENI. The DNA for the CDR3 is TGTGCCAGCTCACCTTTAGCGGGGGGATACAATGAGCAGTTCTTC. It codes for CASSPLAGGYNEQFF.

The chain links TRBV6-5 to TRBJ2-7; a possible D gene is TRBD1 (5 bases). Trimming took 6 bases from V and 6 from J, leaving 15 bases between them. Germline V lookup: CDR1 MNHEY, CDR2 SVGAGI. The CDR3 is made up of 13 amino acids. For the CDR3, the DNA is TGTGCCAGCAGAGACCAGGGAAGGGGCGAGCAGTACTTC. This translates into CASRDQGRGEQYF.

The rearrangement links TRBV5-4 to TRBJ2-5; D tentatively reads TRBD1 or TRBD2 (5 bases each). Germline V gives CDR1 SGHNT, CDR2 YYREEE (reference sequence). The CDR3 runs to 13 residues. V lost 8 bases and J lost 4, with 15 bases in between. This CDR3 is CARVVMGTETQYF. CDR3 DNA: TGTGCCAGGGTGGTCATGGGGACAGAGACCCAGTACTTC.

J is TRBJ2-5 and V is TRBV14; tentatively, D is TRBD2 (7 bases). Deletions cut 2 bases from V and 1 base from J, with 14 bases between. The CDR3 runs to 16 residues. Looked up from germline, CDR1 is SGHDN and CDR2 is FVKESK. CDR3 sequence reads: CASSQLWGGFQETQYF. In DNA, the CDR3 is TGTGCCAGCAGCCAATTGTGGGGGGGCTTCCAAGAGACCCAGTACTTC.

The chain joins TRBV29-1 to TRBJ2-3; D is undetermined. CDR1 and CDR2 (germline): SQVTM, ANQGSEA. The ends were cut back, 7 bases at V and 1 base at J, with 15 bases in the middle. This CDR3 comprises 14 residues. The CDR3: CSAPRESRTDTQYF. CDR3 bases: TGCAGCGCCCCCCGAGAGTCGCGCACAGATACGCAGTATTTT.

CDR3 region: CASSPQGSSYNEQFF. The CDR3 DNA reads as TGTGCCAGCAGCCCACAGGGGTCCTCCTACAATGAGCAGTTCTTC. The chain recombines TRBV7-3 with TRBJ2-1, with 7 bases matching TRBD1. Germline assignment: CDR1 SGHTA and CDR2 FQGTGA. V lost 5 bases to trimming and J lost 0 bases; unmatched junction nucleotides: 4. There are 15 residues in the CDR3.

The chain couples TRBV4-3 to TRBJ2-5; no clear D gene. CDR1 LGHNA and CDR2 YSLEER come from the germline V gene. The CDR3 is 13 amino acids. V dropped 1 base and J dropped 4 bases, with 7 bases sitting between them. CDR3 nucleotide sequence: TGCGCCAGCAGCCAAGGCCCGCGAGAGACCCAGTACTTC. Translation gives CASSQGPRETQYF.

This chain joins TRBV15 and TRBJ2-3; possible D gene TRBD2, 5 bases. Trimming took off 6 bases at V and 3 bases at J, with 13 bases between the two ends. The CDR3 totals 14 residues. Germline CDR1 LNHNV, CDR2 YYDKDF (reference sequence). CDR3 in DNA: TGTGCCACCAGAGACCATCGGGGTACAGATACGCAGTATTTT. Translating gives CATRDHRGTDTQYF.

V is TRBV7-2 and J is TRBJ2-2, with TRBD2 matching 11 bases. Losses at the gene ends were 5 bases for V and 5 bases for J; bases not matched to a gene: 4. The CDR3 loop spans 15 amino acids. In germline, CDR1 is SGHTA, CDR2 FQGNSA. CDR3 loop: CASSQGLAATGELFF. The CDR3 bases are TGTGCCAGCAGCCAGGGACTAGCGGCAACCGGGGAGCTGTTTTTT.

This chain joins TRBV18 and TRBJ2-1; TRBD2 is a possible D gene (6 bases). The CDR3 runs 17 residues. Per germline, CDR1 KGHSH and CDR2 LQKENI. Trimming stripped 0 bases from V and 8 bases from J, with 20 bases between. The CDR3 DNA follows: TGTGCCAGCTCACCACCGACGAACGGGGGAAAAAACCATGAGCAGTTCTTC. Encoded protein: CASSPPTNGGKNHEQFF.

This clone appeared a single time. V is TRBV7-2 and J is TRBJ2-5; D uncertain. Per the germline V gene, CDR1 is SGHTA and CDR2 is FQGNSA. V lost 5 bases, J lost 2 bases, and 12 bases lay in between. There are 14 residues in the CDR3. In DNA, the CDR3 is TGTGCCAGCAGCGCCCACTCGCTTCAAGAGACCCAGTACTTC. Translation gives CASSAHSLQETQYF.

This clone was recorded a few times. J is TRBJ2-7 and V is TRBV6-1; D perhaps matches TRBD2 (5 bases). Germline values: CDR1 MNHNS, CDR2 SASEGT. The CDR3 loop spans 13 amino acids. Trimming pared 10 bases from V and 3 bases from J, leaving 16 bases between. CDR3 coding DNA: TGTGCCACCATAGAGCCGGGATACTACGAGCAGTACTTC. This gives the protein CATIEPGYYEQYF.

The J gene is TRBJ2-1, the V gene TRBV30; D is undetermined. The CDR3 has 13 amino acids. The ends were cut back, 8 bases at V and 5 bases at J, with 16 bases in the middle. Germline V gene data show CDR1 as GTSNPN and CDR2 as SVGIG (reference sequence). CDR3 in amino acids: CAPVRSLDNEQFF. In nucleotides, the CDR3 is TGTGCCCCGGTGCGTTCATTGGACAATGAGCAGTTCTTC.

This chain uses TRBV6-6 with TRBJ1-5; 7 nucleotides align to TRBD1. Per germline, CDR1 MNHNY and CDR2 SVGAGI (reference sequence). J lost 5 bases, V lost 8 bases, and 6 bases had no gene match. This CDR3 region has 13 residues. The CDR3 DNA is TGTGCCAGCCATAGGCAGGGGGATCAGCCCCAGCATTTT. Encoded protein: CASHRQGDQPQHF.

The rearrangement links TRBV13 to TRBJ1-2; a weak D match, TRBD1 (6 bases). Germline assignment: CDR1 PRHDT and CDR2 FYEKMQ (reference sequence). Trimming shortened V by 1 base and J by 6 bases, and 6 bases separated the two germline ends. This CDR3 comprises 12 residues. The CDR3 reads CASSLAGDGYTF. Here the CDR3 DNA reads TGTGCCAGCAGCTTAGCAGGGGATGGCTACACCTTC.

This chain connects TRBV5-6 to TRBJ2-3; maybe TRBD1 (6 bases). CDR3 length: 15 amino acids. V shed 3 bases and J shed 4 bases, with 15 bases lying between them. Germline CDR1 SGHDT, CDR2 YYEEEE. The CDR3 bases are TGTGCCAGCAGCTCCGGGACACTACTACCAGATACGCAGTATTTT. Translated: CASSSGTLLPDTQYF.

The chain joins TRBV6-6 to TRBJ1-6; D call uncertain. The CDR3 sequence is 16 residues long. The ends were cut back, 0 bases at V and 8 bases at J, with 14 bases in the middle. Looked up from germline, CDR1 is MNHNY and CDR2 is SVGAGI (reference sequence). CDR3 DNA sequence: TGTGCCAGCAGTTACTCGAAGAGGTGGGATTATTCACCCCTCCACTTT. It specifies CASSYSKRWDYSPLHF.